This T cell receptor beta chain was profiled in a study of T-cell memory formation after mild COVID-19. Study-wide context: Each donor largely had its own TCR clusters.

CDR3 length: 13 residues. This clonotype was seen ten or more times. Its antigen is as yet unknown. Germline and junction disagree at one end, which may indicate a read error. cDNA libraries for TCR alpha and TCR beta, carrying sample barcodes and UMIs, came from 5'RACE with constant-segment primers. Via MiXCR, TCRdb re-called the 5' RACE reads, giving one row per CDR3 protein. This sample has under 200,000 distinct CDR3 sequences, with approximately 10% found just once. Study-level points and caveats: Confirmation of SARS-CoV-2 specificity was lacking for second-wave clones peaking day 37.

This sequence originates from a man aged 18 to 29 who had mild COVID-19 (a few samples of this study predate the infection). Cell type and time point are not known. Sequencing was done on a sample of PBMCs or a T cell subset sorted from them (not recorded which). The chain has TRBV12-3 or TRBV12-4 and TRBJ1-6, with D tentatively TRBD1 (6 bases). CDR3 protein: CASQEGGYSSLHF. The CDR3 bases are TGTGCCAGCCAGGAGGGGGGATATTCATCCCTCCACTTT.